A single T cell receptor (beta chain) is shown here with its context. Its antigen is currently not known. There are no base qualities to consult, and no much larger clone falls within one base. The CDR3 regions of human TCRbeta chains were analyzed by immunosequencing. The published analysis was carried out like this. Repertoire TCRs were checked for matches against a reference library of SARS-CoV-2-specific TCRs that had been generated using the MIRA antigen-specificity platform. Breadth meant the fraction of unique TCRs that were SARS-CoV-2-associated, whereas depth meant the fraction of total T cells that were SARS-CoV-2-associated. Using the MIRA data, every spike-specific TCR was mapped to the spike region that the TCR reacted to and assigned to either a CD4 or a CD8 class. Log10-transformed breadth and depth values were compared by one-way ANOVA with Sidak's multiple comparisons tests. TCRdb holds this immuneACCESS table with in-frame rearrangements only. Some clones are missing; in checked studies, unresolved V genes explain under half, and the rest has no known cause. V and J calls plus clone size are reproduced from that table; the DNA served to infer D and trimming. The sample profile shows approximately 130,000 clones; 85% to 90% of them were found once. The leading ten clones occupy around 2.9% of the sample.

The time point label corresponds to: about 28 days (+/-7) after the second vaccine dose. AZD1222 recipients given second doses at about 4 weeks or at about 12 weeks were pooled, since spike-specific TCR depth and breadth were not found to differ between the two schedules. Vaccinee samples were obtained from the UK trials COV001 and COV002, which included a single-blind randomized controlled phase 2/3 trial of AZD1222 (ChAdOx1 nCoV-19) in healthy adults. For TCRbeta chain sequencing, PBMC samples from trial participants were taken at day 0 and at day 28 after the second dose. This sample stems from a study of T cell responses to AZD1222 COVID-19 vaccine (dated by TCRdb to the early 2020s). For context, the study as a whole: A total of 230 to 250 trial participants underwent TCR sequencing, of whom some 210 received two doses of AZD1222 and about 25 received two doses of the MenACWY control vaccine. Trial participants were enrolled into age subgroups of 18-55, 56-69 and 70-plus years, which contained around 150, 29 and 61 TCR-sequenced participants, respectively.

Study-wide findings and limitations: Conclusions about previously exposed vaccinees are limited because only a handful of AZD1222 recipients were SARS-CoV-2 seropositive at baseline. Most participants were white British and females outnumbered males, and the authors suggested that clonal diversity may have been underestimated. The 56-69-year group was small, and its depth increase did not reach significance, likely because of low power. The whole spike protein was spanned by vaccine-associated CD4 TCRs, and dominant responses were seen in regions 160-218 and 743-854. After two AZD1222 doses, both the breadth and the depth of spike-specific TCRs were significantly higher than at day 0 and than in MenACWY recipients. Because no samples from the day 14 peak response were available, repertoires could be characterized only after the peak T cell response. Epitopes outside the regions mutated in the B.1.351 and B.1.1.7 variants were reportedly recognized by nearly half of the unique spike-specific TCRs.

The junction shows trimming of 0 bases on V and 4 bases on J, plus 5 bases between the germline ends. The cysteine opens and the phenylalanine closes a CDR3 of 13 amino acids. The only DNA kept is the CDR3, 39 bases in frame from the first base. The CDR1 and CDR2 encoded by the germline V gene are SGHRS and YFSETQ. This receptor chain uses TRBV5-1 and TRBJ1-5, with the D segment identity uncertain. Source: peripheral blood, taken 28 days after the second AZD1222 dose. The TCR sequence derives from an adult who received the AZD1222 COVID-19 vaccine. The nucleotide sequence reads TGCGCCAGCAGCTTGGGGGCAAATCAGCCCCAGCATTTT. The resulting protein is CASSLGANQPQHF.